This note documents a single T cell receptor (beta chain) sequence. CD8+ and CD4+ T cells taken from blood had their TCR beta sequenced. Matched for age and sex, the controls were healthy donors. This entry comes from a study of CD8 T cells in Susac syndrome. Reverse transcription of roughly 0.45 to 1 ug RNA was performed with random hexamers. Amplification of TCR beta CDR3 used immunoSEQ multiplex PCR across 54 Vbeta and 13 Jbeta. TCRdb re-called the immunoSEQ multiplex PCR reads through MiXCR, storing one row per CDR3 protein. The sample holds around 62,000 distinct CDR3 sequences; around 90% are singletons and the top ten take roughly 0.19%. V gave up 3 bases and J gave up 3 bases; unmatched junction bases: 9. Looked up from germline, CDR1 is SGDLS and CDR2 is YYNGEE. This CDR3 contains 16 residues.

The sequence derives from a human donor in good health. Sequenced: CD8+ T cells from PBMCs. This rearrangement joins TRBV9 to TRBJ2-1, with 7 bases fitting TRBD1. The CDR3 here is CASSDPTGPFYNEQFF. The CDR3 nucleotides read TGTGCCAGCAGCGACCCGACAGGGCCTTTCTACAATGAGCAGTTCTTC.